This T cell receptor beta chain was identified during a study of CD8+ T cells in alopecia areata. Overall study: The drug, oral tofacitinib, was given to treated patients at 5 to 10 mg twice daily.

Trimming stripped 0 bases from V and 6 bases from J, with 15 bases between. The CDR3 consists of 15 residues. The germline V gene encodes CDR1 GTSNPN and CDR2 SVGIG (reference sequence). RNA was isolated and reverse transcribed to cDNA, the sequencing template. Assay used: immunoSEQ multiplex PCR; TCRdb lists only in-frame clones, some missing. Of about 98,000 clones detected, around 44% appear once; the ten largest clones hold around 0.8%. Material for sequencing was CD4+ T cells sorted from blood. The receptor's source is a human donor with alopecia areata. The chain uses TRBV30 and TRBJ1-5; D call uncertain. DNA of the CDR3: TGTGCCTGGAGTGTACAGAGTACGGGTGGTCAGCCCCAGCATTTT. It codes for CAWSVQSTGGQPQHF.